The T cell receptor beta chain under discussion was sequenced for a study of beta chain features in type 1 diabetes. The whole isolated RNA underwent reverse transcription, so sequencing captured expressed TCRB transcripts. TCRdb's table, derived via immunoSEQ multiplex PCR, lists solely in-frame clones and lacks some. The sample lists 300,000 to 450,000 clones; 20% were seen once. This clone has more than one count but fewer than ten. The receptor was isolated from a woman aged 18-29 years in good health. The sample comprised naive CD4+ T cells from blood.

The CDR3 sequence is CASSGGSSGGPPYNEQFF. CDR3 bases: TGTGCCAGCAGTGGGGGGTCTAGCGGGGGACCTCCCTACAATGAGCAGTTCTTC. This sequence joins TRBV2 and TRBJ2-1, with 10 bases fitting TRBD2. Trimming removed 4 bases from V and 2 bases from J; junction bases left unmatched: 11. The CDR3 runs to 18 residues. Germline CDR1 and CDR2: SNHLY and FYNNEI.